The 16 T cell receptor beta chains reported below all come from one sample, sequenced in a study of T cells in Graves' hyperthyroidism and ophthalmopathy. There were TCR beta CDR3 regions amplified from RNA transcripts. The TCR CDR3 was amplified in a first-round RT-PCR using the HTBI primer set. MiXCR was run by TCRdb on the multiplex PCR reads, yielding one entry per CDR3 protein. This table holds about 540,000 distinct CDR3 sequences, roughly 50% found once. The sequencing input was peripheral blood or thyroid tissue (not recorded which). Receptors originate from a woman between 18 and 29 years old with Graves' hyperthyroidism.

Comments on this clonotype: Because it lacks the conserved phenylalanine or tryptophan at the end, this CDR3 is likely a read error. The chain employs TRBV7-3 and TRBJ2-7; 8 nucleotides align to TRBD1. The junction had 7 bases not matched to a gene; V was cut back by 4 bases and J by 2 bases. Germline V lookup: CDR1 SGHTA, CDR2 FQGTGA. This CDR3 has 15 amino acids. CDR3 protein: CASSSLGTGAYEQYL. In DNA, the CDR3 is TGTGCCAGCAGCTCCCTCGGGACAGGCGCCTACGAGCAGTACCTC.

Ten or more counts support this clonotype. The J gene is TRBJ1-4, the V gene TRBV7-8; D unresolved. CDR1 is SGHVS and CDR2 is FQNEAQ in the germline V gene. The CDR3 covers 12 residues. V lost 1 base and J lost 7, with 4 bases in between. CDR3 region: CASSLVGEKLFF. CDR3 coding DNA: TGTGCCAGCAGCTTAGTCGGTGAAAAACTGTTTTTT.

Only a few counts were recorded for this clonotype. The chain has TRBV19 and TRBJ1-5, with 9 bases lining up with TRBD1. This CDR3 comprises 15 residues. J lost 1 base, V lost 7 bases, and 5 bases had no gene match. Germline CDR1 reads LNHDA; CDR2 reads SQIVND (reference sequence). CDR3 sequence reads: CASNWDRESNQPQHF. In nucleotides, the CDR3 is TGTGCCAGTAACTGGGACAGGGAAAGCAATCAGCCCCAGCATTTT. The full variable domain, in which reference TRBV19 and TRBJ1-5 provide the parts outside the CDR3, is DGGITQSPKYLFRKEGQNVTLSCEQNLNHDAMYWYRQDPGQGLRLIYYSQIVNDFQKGDIAEGYSVSREKKESFPLTVTSAQKNPTAFYLCASNWDRESNQPQHFGDGTRLSIL.

The chain uses TRBV19 and TRBJ1-1; no clear D. V was pared by 9 bases and J by 6 bases, with 17 bases between. The CDR3 has 13 residues. CDR1 is LNHDA and CDR2 is SQIVND in the germline V gene (reference sequence). CDR3 amino acids: CASKARSSAEAFF. The CDR3 nucleotides read TGTGCCAGCAAAGCACGAAGTTCCGCTGAAGCTTTCTTT.

With regard to this clonotype: This may stem from a read error, because a much larger clone lies one nucleotide away. The J gene is TRBJ1-4, the V gene TRBV7-9; D gene ambiguous. Trimming took 6 bases from V and 3 from J, leaving 5 bases between them. Germline V gene sequence: CDR1 SEHNR, CDR2 FQNEAQ (reference sequence). The CDR3 is 12 residues long. The CDR3 reads CASRRSNEKLFF. The CDR3 DNA sequence: TGTGCCAGCAGACGGTCTAATGAAAAACTGTTTTTT.

The V and J genes are TRBV24-1 and TRBJ2-7, with TRBD1 matching 7 bases. The CDR3 totals 14 residues. Germline CDR1 is KGHDR and CDR2 is SFDVKD. The V and J ends lost 2 bases and 1 base, in that order; junction bases with no gene match: 1. The CDR3 sequence is CATSDSDRSYEQYF. The CDR3 region has the DNA TGTGCCACCAGTGATTCGGACAGGTCCTACGAGCAGTACTTC.

This chain joins TRBV9 and TRBJ1-1, with TRBD1 matching over 7 bases. The CDR3 totals 16 residues. The germline V gene encodes CDR1 SGDLS and CDR2 YYNGEE. The V segment lost 4 bases and the J segment 1 base; nucleotides outside the gene matches: 10. CDR3 DNA sequence: TGTGCCAGCAGCCCCCGGGACAGATCGAAGAACACTGAAGCTTTCTTT. It yields the protein CASSPRDRSKNTEAFF.

Concerning this clonotype itself: One end of the junction varies from germline; a read error may be responsible. The rearrangement joins TRBV10-3 to TRBJ2-2; 7 positions match TRBD2. Germline V gene sequence: CDR1 ENHRY, CDR2 SYGVKD. The CDR3 is 14 residues long. CDR3 region: CAISDKGDLRELFF. The CDR3 DNA is TGTGCCATCAGTGATAAAGGCGATTTGCGGGAGTTGTTTTTT.

Of note for this clonotype: A junction boundary mismatches the germline segment, possibly from a read error. V usage is TRBV19 and J usage is TRBJ1-4; D is unresolved. This CDR3 has 14 amino acids. Germline V CDR1 and CDR2: LNHDA, SQIVND (reference sequence). The CDR3 sequence is CANSIVGSSEKLFF. CDR3 DNA: TGTGCCAATAGTATAGTTGGTTCTAGTGAAAAACTGTTTTTT. Complete variable domain (other parts from reference TRBV19 and TRBJ1-4): DGGITQSPKYLFRKEGQNVTLSCEQNLNHDAMYWYRQDPGQGLRLIYYSQIVNDFQKGDIAEGYSVSREKKESFPLTVTSAQKNPTAFYLCANSIVGSSEKLFFGSGTQLSVL.

The table lists this clonotype with a count of one. With a much larger clone just one base away, this may be a read error. The CDR3 end shows no conserved phenylalanine or tryptophan, and so a read error is likely. The chain employs TRBV10-3 and TRBJ2-7; 7 bases align to TRBD2. The CDR3 has 15 amino acids. In germline, CDR1 is ENHRY, CDR2 SYGVKD. After removal of 6 bases from V and 5 bases from J, the junction contained 13 bases not matched to a gene. CDR3 residues: CAIRAGLGDFDEQYS. In DNA form, the CDR3 reads TGTGCCATCAGAGCCGGACTAGGAGACTTCGACGAGCAGTACTCC.

The V and J genes are TRBV20-1 and TRBJ1-5; D ambiguous. Germline CDR1 reads DFQATT; CDR2 reads SNEGSKA (reference sequence). Trimming took off 2 bases at V and 0 bases at J, with 8 bases between the two ends. CDR3 length: 14 residues. The CDR3 coding sequence is TGCAGTGCTAGAAACTTAATTAGCAATCAGCCCCAGCATTTT. This codes for CSARNLISNQPQHF.

This clonotype has more than one count but fewer than ten. One junction end disagrees with the germline gene, perhaps due to a read error. V gene TRBV7-3 combines with J gene TRBJ1-6; D is ambiguous. The CDR3 is 17 amino acids. Germline loops: CDR1 SGHTA, CDR2 FQGTGA. The CDR3 nucleotides are TGCGCCAGCAGCCAAGAGAGTCTGAACTCCTATAATTCACCCCTCCACTTT. Its translation is CASSQESLNSYNSPLHF. The full variable domain, with the rest looked up from reference TRBV7-3 and TRBJ1-6, is GAGVSQTPSNKVTEKGKYVELRCDPISGHTALYWYRQSLGQGPEFLIYFQGTGAADDSGLPNDRFFAVRPEGSVSTLKIQRTERGDSAVYLCASSQESLNSYNSPLHFGNGTRLTVT.

This clonotype was seen at least ten times. The CDR3 loop reads CASSKLAGGGRQETQYF. The CDR3 DNA follows: TGTGCCAGCAGCAAACTAGCGGGAGGAGGACGCCAAGAGACCCAGTACTTC. The V call is TRBV7-3, the J call TRBJ2-5; 12 bases match TRBD2. CDR3 length equals 17 residues. V dropped 5 bases and J dropped 1; count of bases not matched to a gene: 8. Germline CDR1 reads SGHTA; CDR2 reads FQGTGA. Supplemented by reference TRBV7-3 and TRBJ2-5, the full variable domain reads GAGVSQTPSNKVTEKGKYVELRCDPISGHTALYWYRQSLGQGPEFLIYFQGTGAADDSGLPNDRFFAVRPEGSVSTLKIQRTERGDSAVYLCASSKLAGGGRQETQYFGPGTRLLVL.

This clonotype was detected a few times. The J gene is TRBJ1-1, the V gene TRBV19; no reliable D call. Germline V gene lookup returns CDR1 LNHDA and CDR2 SQIVND (reference sequence). Trimming removed 6 bases from V and 6 bases from J, with 14 bases in between. This CDR3 spans 13 amino acids. The CDR3 DNA sequence: TGTGCCAGTAGCCTCCGGGGATACTCTGAAGCTTTCTTT. This encodes CASSLRGYSEAFF.

In this sample, this clonotype turned up a few times. The V gene is TRBV2, the J gene TRBJ1-6; the match to TRBD1 covers 7 bases. The length of the CDR3 is 16 residues. Germline CDR1 SNHLY, CDR2 FYNNEI. The V segment lost 2 bases and the J segment 9 bases; nucleotides outside the gene matches: 10. In DNA, the CDR3 is TGTGCCAGCAGTGAATTTCGGGGACAGACACTTTCACCCCTCCACTTT. Translated: CASSEFRGQTLSPLHF.

The chain recombines TRBV7-3 with TRBJ1-3, with 9 bases lining up with TRBD1. V was clipped by 3 bases and J by 4 bases; unmatched bases: 7. The CDR3 is made up of 16 amino acids. From germline, CDR1 is SGHTA and CDR2 FQGTGA. The CDR3 region is CASSFTGTGTGNTIYF. In DNA, the CDR3 is TGTGCCAGCAGCTTCACGGGGACAGGGACGGGAAACACCATATATTTT.